Listed below are T cell receptor beta chains from one sample, sequenced in a study of CD8 T cells in ankylosing spondylitis. TCRdb re-called the 5' RACE reads with MiXCR, one entry per CDR3 protein. The sample gives roughly 300,000 distinct CDR3 sequences, approximately 8.2% of which show up once; 13% to 15% is in the top ten. The sequenced sample was blood, either unsorted or a sorted T cell fraction (not recorded which). These receptors originate from a male donor with ankylosing spondylitis. The conserved cysteine and the conserved F or W are not part of the CDR3 here. Some rows have no size entry. The others give once, few or many, or a class for an expanded clone.

clone_size j_call cdr3_length v_call cdr3_aa
many TRBJ1-6 13 TRBV5-1 ASSSRTALPRLVY
many TRBJ1-5 13 TRBV7-2 ASSGEQGLNQPQH
- TRBJ2-1 13 TRBV28 ASSALGSLYNEQF
few TRBJ2-1 14 TRBV5-1 AGSDGDRGGGNEQF
few TRBJ2-4 16 TRBV10-3 ARPPDGDSRRSENIQY
- TRBJ2-3 11 TRBV20-1 SARGGFAYTQY
many TRBJ2-7 12 TRBV29-1 SVKPGLAAYEQY
many TRBJ2-3 11 TRBV10-3 ATTGTTTDTQY
- TRBJ1-5 14 TRBV15 ATSRDRAGRRQPQH
few TRBJ1-2 13 TRBV9 ASSVERTGHYGYT
many TRBJ2-7 13 TRBV6-5 ASSSPAREVYEQY
- TRBJ2-3 14 TRBV20-1 SARDFLVGGTDTQY
- TRBJ2-7 14 TRBV5-1 ASSLTPGMSSYEQY
- TRBJ2-3 14 TRBV18 ASSPRTSGDTDTQY
many TRBJ1-4 11 TRBV12-3/TRBV12-4 ASSFGQARKLF
many TRBJ1-1 11 TRBV12-3/TRBV12-4 ASSFLPNTEAF
few TRBJ2-1 13 TRBV19 ASSSGSLSYNEQF
many TRBJ2-1 12 TRBV28 ASTTGTSYNEQF
many TRBJ2-7 11 TRBV5-1 ASSSGLLYEQY
many TRBJ2-1 14 TRBV5-1 ASSSTSGIPYNEQF
many TRBJ2-3 13 TRBV20-1 SARAGSENTDTQY
- TRBJ2-5 13 TRBV3-1 ASSQGRQGEETQY
- TRBJ2-1 12 TRBV7-9 ASSPMPALNEQF
- TRBJ1-2 13 TRBV7-9 ASSSSRELHVRFF
- TRBJ1-1 13 TRBV6-5 ASSNRDRGGTEAF
- TRBJ1-1 10 TRBV29-1 SVEDWGTEAF
many TRBJ1-2 11 TRBV5-1 ASSLSRDGGYT
- TRBJ1-1 11 TRBV7-3 ASSFSLNTEAF
few TRBJ2-1 14 TRBV2 ASRSPIAASYNEQF
- TRBJ2-1 15 TRBV7-9 ASSALAGGPSYNEQF
many TRBJ1-3 14 TRBV7-2 ASSFNALRIGNTIY
- TRBJ1-2 11 TRBV3-1 ASSQGQHYGYT
many TRBJ2-3 12 TRBV29-1 SVAGQGRTDTQY
few TRBJ2-5 11 TRBV30 AWATGLGETQY
few TRBJ2-5 14 TRBV7-2 ASSKDWTGTQETQY
many TRBJ2-3 10 TRBV29-1 SGTLAPDTQY
few TRBJ2-3 10 TRBV5-1 ASSLVLDTQY
few TRBJ2-7 12 TRBV6-1 ASRRTGSTNEQY
- TRBJ2-7 11 TRBV7-9 ASRGDRDHEQY
- TRBJ2-3 16 TRBV10-3 AISDGTSGRYDTDTQY
many TRBJ1-3 13 TRBV5-1 ASSLEGGDGNTIY
few TRBJ1-1 12 TRBV12-3/TRBV12-4 ASSFYETNTEAF
few TRBJ2-2 12 TRBV5-1 ASSPGLAPGELF
few TRBJ1-5 12 TRBV5-1 ASSLTGFDQPQH
many TRBJ2-2 13 TRBV12-5 ASGSAVLNTGELF
many TRBJ2-2 12 TRBV2 ASSESELAGELF
many TRBJ1-5 10 TRBV29-1 SVGLPQQPQH
- TRBJ2-6 13 TRBV7-2 ASRRGAAGANVLT
- TRBJ2-2 13 TRBV2 ASSEDRVHTGELF
- TRBJ1-5 11 TRBV29-1 SVTGTRDEPQH
few TRBJ2-3 12 TRBV20-1 SASPSGSTDTQY
many TRBJ2-7 11 TRBV29-1 SVVGLFSYEQY
- TRBJ2-2 13 TRBV5-4 ASSSRPTNTGELF
- TRBJ2-1 14 TRBV11-3 ASSLDGAGGHNEQF
- TRBJ2-2 13 TRBV7-9 ASRTSGGNTGELF
many TRBJ2-5 10 TRBV29-1 SSTTGRLAQY
few TRBJ1-6 9 TRBV7-9 ASSSGSPLH